A single TCR beta chain is shown here with its context. The assay was immunoSEQ multiplex PCR, and TCRdb's table has in-frame clones only and misses some. The table shows roughly 300,000 clones, with 89% occurring only once. The data were obtained in a study of blood T cell repertoires in COVID-19. Overall study: In each case, the material was cDNA or gDNA derived from T cells, B-cell-depleted T cells, or PBMCs.

The CDR3 spans 14 residues. The V gene's germline CDR1 is ENHRY and CDR2 SYGVKD. The junction had 2 bases not matched to a gene; V was cut back by 2 bases and J by 6 bases. This chain uses TRBV10-3 with TRBJ2-2; 8 nucleotides align to TRBD2. What was sequenced was peripheral blood. The receptor's source is a man between 18 and 29 years old who had recovered from COVID-19. The CDR3, as DNA: TGTGCCATCAGTGAGGGGCGGGAGGCCGGGGAGCTGTTTTTT. This sequence encodes CAISEGREAGELFF.